This T cell receptor beta chain was captured by sequencing in a study of radiotherapy plus CTLA-4 blockade in lung cancer. The trim removed 5 bases at V and 2 bases at J, leaving 8 bases unmatched. This CDR3 has 16 residues. Germline values: CDR1 SGHTA, CDR2 FQGNSA. Repertoires were generated with immunoSEQ multiplex PCR, while TCRdb's copy carries only in-frame clones and drops some. Of approximately 77,000 clones detected, under 80% appear once; the ten largest clones hold approximately 22%. The chain employs TRBV7-2 and TRBJ2-5; 10 bases agree with TRBD2. The sequences come from peripheral blood, collected from a patient treated with radiotherapy plus ipilimumab. This TCR was recovered from a human donor with non-small cell lung cancer whose response to radiotherapy plus ipilimumab could not be evaluated. Some clones in this sample may be carry-over from other donors' samples. The CDR3 sequence: CASSTHSAGGQETQYF. CDR3 sequence (DNA): TGTGCCAGCAGCACCCACTCAGCGGGGGGGCAAGAGACCCAGTACTTC.